This TCR beta chain appears in the sequencing data of a study of CD8 T cells in ankylosing spondylitis. Study-level points and caveats: In reactive arthritis synovial fluid and blood, some motif variants had been reported before. Characteristic of ankylosing spondylitis blood, it appeared, was a TCR beta motif comprising about eight highly homologous variants.

This clonotype was detected only a few times. Its antigen remains unidentified. CDR3 size: 14 residues. The V gene end was trimmed by 3 bases and the J gene end by 8 bases; junction bases not matched to a gene: 9. The authors made TCR beta libraries by quantitative 5'-RACE with molecular barcodes. TCRdb analysed the 5' RACE reads with MiXCR anew, one entry per CDR3 protein. The sample has 300,000 to 350,000 distinct CDR3 sequences, around 20% seen once. The sequencing sample was made of blood, either unsorted or a sorted T cell fraction (not recorded which). The receptor was derived from a female donor with ankylosing spondylitis or in good health (not recorded which). The chain links TRBV12-3 or TRBV12-4 to TRBJ1-1, with 7 bases aligning to TRBD1. In DNA, the CDR3 is TGTGCCAGCAGTTTTCGCCGGGACAGTCGAGAAGCTTTCTTT. This sequence encodes CASSFRRDSREAFF.